These 23 T cell receptor beta chains came from one sample sequenced in a study of blood T cell repertoires in COVID-19. Libraries were prepared by immunoSEQ multiplex PCR; TCRdb keeps only in-frame clonotypes and omits some of them. The data contain some 180,000 clones, roughly three quarters of them singletons. The sequenced material came from PBMCs or T cells enriched from blood (not recorded which). The receptors were sampled from a man aged 60 to 75 who had been exposed to COVID-19.

The V gene is TRBV7-6, the J gene TRBJ2-5; 10 bases are shared with TRBD2. Trimming cost V 5 bases and J 5 bases; bases outside gene matches: 11. The CDR3 runs to 16 residues. CDR1 is SGHVS and CDR2 is FNYEAQ in the germline V gene. The CDR3 region has the DNA TGTGCCAGCAGCCCGCCAAAGCGGGAGGGAGGGGAGACCCAGTACTTC. It yields the protein CASSPPKREGGETQYF. Full variable domain (outside the CDR3, taken from reference TRBV7-6 and TRBJ2-5): GAGVSQSPRYKVTKRGQDVALRCDPISGHVSLYWYRQALGQGPEFLTYFNYEAQQDKSGLPNDRFSAERPEGSISTLTIQRTEQRDSAMYRCASSPPKREGGETQYFGPGTRLLVL.

V gene TRBV19 combines with J gene TRBJ1-1; unclear D gene. Germline V CDR1 and CDR2: LNHDA, SQIVND (reference sequence). The germline V and J ends were trimmed by 2 bases and 4 bases, with 14 bases remaining between them. The CDR3 is 15 residues long. As DNA, the CDR3 is TGTGCCAGTAGTATAAGTGGGCCCCTGGGCACTGAAGCTTTCTTT. Translating gives CASSISGPLGTEAFF.

In its sample, this clone was seen a few times. The chain uses TRBV5-1 and TRBJ2-7; 12 positions agree with TRBD1. The V gene end was trimmed by 3 bases and the J gene end by 1 base; junction bases not matched to a gene: 5. CDR1 is SGHRS and CDR2 is YFSETQ in the germline V gene. There are 16 residues in the CDR3. CDR3 nucleotides: TGCGCCAGCAGCTCACCGGGACAGGGGGCTTCCTACGAGCAGTACTTC. Amino acid sequence: CASSSPGQGASYEQYF.

This chain connects TRBV3-1 (or the pseudogene TRBV3-2) to TRBJ1-5; D unclear. Germline CDR1 and CDR2: LGHDT and YNNKEL (reference sequence). V lost 4 bases, J lost 8 bases, and 9 bases lay in between. This CDR3 is 12 amino acids long. The CDR3 bases are TGTGCCAGCAGCCTGGCCGGGGAGCCCCAGCATTTT. This sequence encodes CASSLAGEPQHF.

This clone was detected only a few times. The chain recombines TRBV24-1 with TRBJ2-2; 16 bases are a match to TRBD2. V was clipped by 2 bases and J by 6 bases; unmatched bases: 5. The V gene's germline CDR1 is KGHDR and CDR2 SFDVKD. CDR3 length equals 18 residues. This CDR3 reads CATSDSGTSGRAAGELFF. CDR3 bases: TGTGCCACCAGTGATTCCGGGACTAGCGGGAGGGCCGCCGGGGAGCTGTTTTTT.

The chain couples TRBV2 to TRBJ1-5; the match to TRBD1 covers 8 bases. Germline CDR1 and CDR2: SNHLY and FYNNEI. V dropped 6 bases and J dropped 4; count of bases not matched to a gene: 2. This CDR3 contains 13 residues. The CDR3 sequence is CASRRTGNQPQHF. The CDR3 region has the DNA TGTGCCAGCAGACGGACAGGGAATCAGCCCCAGCATTTT.

The gene calls are TRBV7-3 and TRBJ2-1; 8 nucleotides line up with TRBD2. The CDR3 is made up of 17 amino acids. The V segment lost 2 bases and the J segment 6 bases; nucleotides outside the gene matches: 12. Germline CDR1 SGHTA, CDR2 FQGTGA. The CDR3 sequence is CASSLLWTSRIGNEQFF. CDR3 bases: TGTGCCAGCAGCTTATTGTGGACTAGCAGAATCGGCAATGAGCAGTTCTTC.

CDR3 coding DNA: TGTGCCAGTAGCCCGGGACTAGCGGTAGCTAGAGTGGAGACCCAGTACTTC. It encodes CASSPGLAVARVETQYF. The chain couples TRBV19 to TRBJ2-5, with 11 bases aligning to TRBD2. CDR3 length: 17 residues. V dropped 6 bases and J dropped 5; count of bases not matched to a gene: 14. Germline V CDR1 and CDR2: LNHDA, SQIVND (reference sequence). The variable domain in full, completed from reference TRBV19 and TRBJ2-5, reads DGGITQSPKYLFRKEGQNVTLSCEQNLNHDAMYWYRQDPGQGLRLIYYSQIVNDFQKGDIAEGYSVSREKKESFPLTVTSAQKNPTAFYLCASSPGLAVARVETQYFGPGTRLLVL.

This clone showed up just a few times. The DNA of the CDR3 is TGTGCCAGCAGTTGGGCAGCGAACACTGAAGCTTTCTTT. This sequence encodes CASSWAANTEAFF. The V call is TRBV6-5, the J call TRBJ1-1, with no clear D. The V and J ends lost 4 bases and 1 base respectively, with 7 bases between them. The CDR3 is 13 residues long. Per germline, CDR1 MNHEY and CDR2 SVGAGI.

This clone was counted between two and nine times. The J gene is TRBJ2-1, the V gene TRBV10-1; 10 nucleotides match TRBD2. This CDR3 region has 15 residues. Per the germline V gene, CDR1 is WNHNN and CDR2 is SYGVQD (reference sequence). Germline trimming cut 4 bases from V and 8 bases from J; bases unmatched to any gene: 8. CDR3 loop: CASSGGTSDVHEQFF. The CDR3 DNA sequence: TGCGCCAGCAGTGGCGGGACTAGCGACGTCCATGAGCAGTTCTTC.

This clone was seen more than once but under ten times. V is TRBV6-5 and J is TRBJ2-7; D uncertain. V was pared by 4 bases and J by 3 bases, with 10 bases between. This CDR3 is 13 amino acids long. CDR1 and CDR2 (germline): MNHEY, SVGAGI. CDR3 protein: CASSSLRGYEQYF. CDR3 in DNA: TGTGCCAGCAGTTCCCTTCGAGGCTACGAGCAGTACTTC.

The chain is built from TRBV6-5 and TRBJ2-3; 14 nucleotides match TRBD2. Trimming at V came to 10 bases and at J to 13 bases, leaving 16 bases not matched to a gene. Germline V gene sequence: CDR1 MNHEY, CDR2 SVGAGI. The CDR3 extends over 15 amino acids. The CDR3 nucleotides are TGTGCCACCCATCCTTCAACCGGGACTAGCGGGAGAGAGTATTTT. Its translation is CATHPSTGTSGREYF.

The chain has TRBV7-2 and TRBJ2-5; D is possibly TRBD1 (5 bases). CDR3 length: 15 amino acids. V was trimmed by 1 base and J by 0 bases, leaving 9 bases between them. Looked up from germline, CDR1 is SGHTA and CDR2 is FQGNSA. As DNA, the CDR3 is TGTGCCAGCAGCTTAGGGGGCCAAAACCAAGAGACCCAGTACTTC. Translation gives CASSLGGQNQETQYF.

The CDR3 sequence is CSVGGGRDQPQHF. The CDR3 DNA follows: TGCAGCGTCGGGGGGGGGCGCGATCAGCCCCAGCATTTT. The chain recombines TRBV29-1 with TRBJ1-5, with D tentatively TRBD1 (6 bases). The ends were cut back, 6 bases at V and 5 bases at J, with 14 bases in the middle. Germline V gene data show CDR1 as SQVTM and CDR2 as ANQGSEA. The CDR3 runs 13 residues.

The chain links TRBV27 to TRBJ1-6, with TRBD1 matching 7 bases. The germline V gene encodes CDR1 MNHEY and CDR2 SMNVEV (reference sequence). V lost 5 bases, J lost 0 bases, and 10 bases stayed unmatched. This CDR3 has 18 amino acids. CDR3 protein: CASSPDRVRSSYNSPLHF. For the CDR3, the DNA is TGTGCCAGCAGTCCAGACAGGGTACGGAGCTCCTATAATTCACCCCTCCACTTT.

This sequence joins TRBV11-1 and TRBJ2-1; 9 nucleotides match TRBD1. The CDR3 contains 16 residues. The germline V gene encodes CDR1 SGHAT and CDR2 FQDESV (reference sequence). Losses at the gene ends were 2 bases for V and 5 bases for J; bases not matched to a gene: 7. The CDR3 sequence is CASSLYGTGWDNEQFF. CDR3 DNA: TGTGCCAGCAGCTTATACGGGACAGGGTGGGACAATGAGCAGTTCTTC.

The sample holds one count of this clone. The rearrangement joins TRBV19 to TRBJ1-2; 9 nucleotides line up with TRBD1. The CDR3 loop spans 14 amino acids. Germline V gene sequence: CDR1 LNHDA, CDR2 SQIVND (reference sequence). V trimming: 10 bases; J trimming: 5 bases; junction bases outside the gene matches: 11. CDR3 amino acids: CATRTGQGFYGYTF. For the CDR3, the DNA is TGTGCCACCAGGACTGGACAGGGGTTTTATGGCTACACCTTC.

V is TRBV6-5 and J is TRBJ2-7, with TRBD2 matching over 12 bases. The germline V gene encodes CDR1 MNHEY and CDR2 SVGAGI. J was trimmed by 1 base and V by 5 bases; bases with no gene match: 3. The CDR3 is made up of 15 amino acids. The CDR3 DNA sequence: TGTGCCAGCAGTATGGGACTAGCGGGTTCCTACGAGCAGTACTTC. This codes for CASSMGLAGSYEQYF.

This clone was seen a few times. V is TRBV10-3 and J is TRBJ1-1; D unresolved. The germline V gene has CDR1 ENHRY and CDR2 SYGVKD. The V end lost 0 bases, the J end lost 6 bases, and 20 bases lay between the germline ends. The CDR3 sequence is 17 residues long. The CDR3 nucleotides are TGTGCCATCAGTGAGTCCCCCGTGCTGGCGGAGGTCGCTGAAGCTTTCTTT. This sequence encodes CAISESPVLAEVAEAFF.

This clone was found many times. The V gene is TRBV7-8, the J gene TRBJ2-2, with D possibly being TRBD1 (8 bases). Germline V CDR1 and CDR2: SGHVS, FQNEAQ. Trimming shortened V by 5 bases and J by 6 bases, and 16 bases separated the two germline ends. The CDR3 consists of 15 residues. The CDR3 DNA reads TGTGCCAGCAGCACCCGGACAGGGAGGGCCGGGGAGCTGTTTTTT. Translation: CASSTRTGRAGELFF.

The chain joins TRBV11-3 to TRBJ2-7, with D possibly matching TRBD2 (6 bases). Trimming pared 5 bases from V and 3 bases from J, leaving 14 bases between. The length of the CDR3 is 14 residues. The germline CDR1 and CDR2 sequences are SGHNT and YENEEA. The CDR3, as DNA: TGTGCCAGCAGCCCGCGGGACGGTATCTACGAGCAGTACTTC. It encodes CASSPRDGIYEQYF.

The rearrangement links TRBV5-6 to TRBJ2-4; TRBD2 matches 11 bases. The CDR3 extends over 17 amino acids. Germline V gives CDR1 SGHDT, CDR2 YYEEEE. Trimming cost V 4 bases and J 8 bases; bases outside gene matches: 14. The CDR3 protein is CASSGLELAGGSDIQYF. The CDR3 nucleotides read TGTGCCAGCAGCGGACTAGAGCTAGCGGGAGGATCGGACATTCAGTACTTC.

This sequence joins TRBV6-5 and TRBJ1-5, with TRBD1 matching 9 bases. The CDR3 runs 14 residues. The V and J ends lost 5 bases and 7 bases, in that order; junction bases with no gene match: 6. Per germline, CDR1 MNHEY and CDR2 SVGAGI. CDR3 sequence (DNA): TGTGCCAGCAGTACACAGGGGGCTGGACAGCCCCAGCATTTT. Translating it yields CASSTQGAGQPQHF.